These 3 T cell receptor beta chains originate from one sample sequenced in a study of cytomegalovirus exposure and HLA in healthy donors. Amplification used 60 Vbeta primers and 13 Jbeta primers. Some clones are missing from TCRdb's copy, which holds only in-frame ones; the method was immunoSEQ multiplex PCR. This sample has 100,000 to 150,000 clones, with around three quarters found just once. Sequencing input: PBMCs. These receptors originate from a man aged 40-49 years in good health and CMV-seronegative.

For this clone: A read error may produce the germline difference seen at one junction end. The CDR3 region has the DNA TGCGCCAGCAGCCCAGGGTCCCTTAATGAAAAACTGTCTTTT. Protein product: CASSPGSLNEKLSF. This chain links TRBV5-1 with TRBJ1-4; maybe TRBD1 (5 bases). From germline, CDR1 is SGHRS and CDR2 YFSETQ. The CDR3 extends over 14 amino acids.

This clone has just one count. V is TRBV18 and J is TRBJ1-1, with D possibly TRBD1 on 6 matching bases. CDR3 length: 13 amino acids. The germline CDR1 and CDR2 sequences are KGHSH and LQKENI. V lost 1 base and J 7 bases, leaving 10 bases between the germline ends. The DNA for the CDR3 is TGTGCCAGCTCACCACAGGGGGGGGGTGAAGCTTTCTTT. It codes for CASSPQGGGEAFF.

This chain links TRBV5-4 with TRBJ2-5; 9 positions agree with TRBD1. The CDR3 length is 15 residues. CDR1 SGHNT and CDR2 YYREEE come from the germline V gene (reference sequence). V shed 3 bases and J 2 bases; nucleotides not matched to a gene: 5. The CDR3 spells CASSSSGTGQETQYF. In DNA, the CDR3 is TGTGCCAGCAGCTCCTCCGGGACAGGGCAAGAGACCCAGTACTTC.